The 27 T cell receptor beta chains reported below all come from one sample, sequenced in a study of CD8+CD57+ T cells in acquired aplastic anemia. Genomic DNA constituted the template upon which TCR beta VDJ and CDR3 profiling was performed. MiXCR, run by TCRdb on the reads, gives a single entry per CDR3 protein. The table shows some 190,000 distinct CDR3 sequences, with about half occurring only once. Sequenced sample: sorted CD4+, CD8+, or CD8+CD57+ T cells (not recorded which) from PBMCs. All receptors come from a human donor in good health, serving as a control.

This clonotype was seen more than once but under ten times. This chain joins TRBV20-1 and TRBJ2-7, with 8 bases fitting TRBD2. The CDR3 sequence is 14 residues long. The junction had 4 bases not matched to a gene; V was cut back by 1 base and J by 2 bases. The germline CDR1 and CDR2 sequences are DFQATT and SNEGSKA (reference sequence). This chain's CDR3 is CSARVLAEAYEQYF. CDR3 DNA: TGCAGTGCTAGAGTACTAGCGGAGGCCTACGAGCAGTACTTC.

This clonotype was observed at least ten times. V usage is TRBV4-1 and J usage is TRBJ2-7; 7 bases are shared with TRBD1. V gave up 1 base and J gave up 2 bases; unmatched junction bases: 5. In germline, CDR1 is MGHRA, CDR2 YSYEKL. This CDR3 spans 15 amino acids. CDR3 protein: CASSQGYRGTYEQYF. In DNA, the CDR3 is TGCGCCAGCAGCCAAGGGTACAGGGGAACCTACGAGCAGTACTTC.

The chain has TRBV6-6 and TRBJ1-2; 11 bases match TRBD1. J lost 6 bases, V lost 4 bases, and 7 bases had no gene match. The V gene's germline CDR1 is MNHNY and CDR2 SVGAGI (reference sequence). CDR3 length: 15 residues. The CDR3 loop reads CASSWTGGLMHGYTF. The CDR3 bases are TGTGCCAGCAGTTGGACAGGGGGCTTAATGCATGGCTACACCTTC.

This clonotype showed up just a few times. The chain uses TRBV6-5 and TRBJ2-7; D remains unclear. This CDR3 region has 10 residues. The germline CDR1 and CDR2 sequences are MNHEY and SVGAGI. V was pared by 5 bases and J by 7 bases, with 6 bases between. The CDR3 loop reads CASSPGEQYF. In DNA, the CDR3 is TGTGCCAGCAGTCCCGGGGAGCAGTACTTC.

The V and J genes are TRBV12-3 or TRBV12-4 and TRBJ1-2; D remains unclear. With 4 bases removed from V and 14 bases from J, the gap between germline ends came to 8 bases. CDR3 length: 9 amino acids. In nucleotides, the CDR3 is TGTGCCAGCAGTTCCCGACCGACCTTC. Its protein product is CASSSRPTF.

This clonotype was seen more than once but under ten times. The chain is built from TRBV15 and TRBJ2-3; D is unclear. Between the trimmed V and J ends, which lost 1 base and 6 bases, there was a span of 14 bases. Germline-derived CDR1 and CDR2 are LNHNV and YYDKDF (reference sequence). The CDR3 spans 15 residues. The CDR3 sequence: CATSRGAVLRDTQYF. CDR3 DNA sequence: TGTGCCACCAGCAGAGGGGCGGTCCTCAGGGATACGCAGTATTTT.

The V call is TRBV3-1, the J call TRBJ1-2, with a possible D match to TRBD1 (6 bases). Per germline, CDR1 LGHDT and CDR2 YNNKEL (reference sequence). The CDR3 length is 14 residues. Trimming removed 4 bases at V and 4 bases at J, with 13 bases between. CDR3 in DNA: TGTGCCAGCAGCCGGGACGGGGGCCTCTATGGCTACACCTTC. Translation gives CASSRDGGLYGYTF.

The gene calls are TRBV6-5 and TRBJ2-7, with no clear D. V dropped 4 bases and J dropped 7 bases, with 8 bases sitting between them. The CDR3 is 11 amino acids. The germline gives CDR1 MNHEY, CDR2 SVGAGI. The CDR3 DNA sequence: TGTGCCAGCAGTTCCGGACGAGAGCAGTACTTC. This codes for CASSSGREQYF.

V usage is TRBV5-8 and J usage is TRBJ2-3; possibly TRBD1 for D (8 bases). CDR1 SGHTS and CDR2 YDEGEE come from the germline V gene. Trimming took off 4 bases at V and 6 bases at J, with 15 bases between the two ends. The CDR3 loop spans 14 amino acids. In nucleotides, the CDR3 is TGTGCCAGCAGCGGGGGGGACAGGAAGGATACGCAGTATTTT. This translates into CASSGGDRKDTQYF.

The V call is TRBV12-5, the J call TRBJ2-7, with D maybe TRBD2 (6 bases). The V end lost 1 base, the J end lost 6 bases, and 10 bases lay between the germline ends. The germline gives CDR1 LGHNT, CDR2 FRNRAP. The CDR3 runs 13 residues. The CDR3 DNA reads TGTGCTAGTGGTTTGGATGCGGGGCGCGAGCAGTACTTC. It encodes CASGLDAGREQYF.

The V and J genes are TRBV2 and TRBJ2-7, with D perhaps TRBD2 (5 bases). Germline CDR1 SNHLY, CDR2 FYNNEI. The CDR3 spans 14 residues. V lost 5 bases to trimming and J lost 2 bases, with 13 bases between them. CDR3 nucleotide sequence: TGTGCCAGCAGTCAGGAGGCCGTTACCTACGAGCAGTACTTC. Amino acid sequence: CASSQEAVTYEQYF.

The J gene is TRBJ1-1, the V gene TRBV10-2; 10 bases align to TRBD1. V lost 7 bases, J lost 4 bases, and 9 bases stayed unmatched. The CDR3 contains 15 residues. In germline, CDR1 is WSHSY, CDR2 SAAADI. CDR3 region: CASNAGTGDITEAFF. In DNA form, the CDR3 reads TGCGCCAGCAACGCCGGGACAGGGGACATCACTGAAGCTTTCTTT.

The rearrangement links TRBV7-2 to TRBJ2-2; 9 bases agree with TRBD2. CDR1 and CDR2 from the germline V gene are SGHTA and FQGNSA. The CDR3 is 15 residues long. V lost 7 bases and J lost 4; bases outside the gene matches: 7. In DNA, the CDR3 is TGTGCCAGCATAGGCAGCGGGAGGTCCACCGGGGAGCTGTTTTTT. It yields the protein CASIGSGRSTGELFF.

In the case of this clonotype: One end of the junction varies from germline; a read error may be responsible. The CDR3 DNA is TGCGCCATCAGTACGACTAGCGGGGGGGCCTCCTACGAGCAGTACTTC. Its translation: CAISTTSGGASYEQYF. The chain recombines TRBV10-2 with TRBJ2-7; 14 nucleotides agree with TRBD2. CDR1 is WSHSY, CDR2 SAAADI, per germline. The CDR3 runs 16 residues.

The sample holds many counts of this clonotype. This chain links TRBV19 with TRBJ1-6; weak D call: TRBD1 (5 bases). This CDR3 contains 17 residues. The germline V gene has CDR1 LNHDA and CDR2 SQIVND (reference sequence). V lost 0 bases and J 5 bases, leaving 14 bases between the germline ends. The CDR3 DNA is TGTGCCAGTAGTATAGATGTTTCCGGGGCAAATAATTCACCCCTCCACTTT. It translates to CASSIDVSGANNSPLHF.

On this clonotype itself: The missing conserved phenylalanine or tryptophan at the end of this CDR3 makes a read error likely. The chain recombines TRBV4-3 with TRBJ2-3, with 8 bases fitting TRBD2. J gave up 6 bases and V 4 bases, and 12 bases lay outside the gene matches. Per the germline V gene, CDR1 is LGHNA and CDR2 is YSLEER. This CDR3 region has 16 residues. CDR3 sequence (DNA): TGCGCCAGCAGCCCCCGGGGGGGAGGGGCCCCGGATACGCAGTATTCT. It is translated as CASSPRGGGAPDTQYS.

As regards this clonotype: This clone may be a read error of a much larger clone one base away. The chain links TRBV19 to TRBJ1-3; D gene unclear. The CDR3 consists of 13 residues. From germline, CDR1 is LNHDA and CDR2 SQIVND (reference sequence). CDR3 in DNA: TGTGCCAGTAGTATATTGTCTGGAAACGCCATATATTTT. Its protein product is CASSILSGNAIYF.

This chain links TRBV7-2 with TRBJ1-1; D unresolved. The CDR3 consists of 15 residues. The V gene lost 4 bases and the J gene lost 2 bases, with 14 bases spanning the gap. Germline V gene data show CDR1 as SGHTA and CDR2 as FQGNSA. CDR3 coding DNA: TGTGCCAGCAGCTCCAGACGGGGTACCAACACTGAAGCTTTCTTT. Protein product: CASSSRRGTNTEAFF.

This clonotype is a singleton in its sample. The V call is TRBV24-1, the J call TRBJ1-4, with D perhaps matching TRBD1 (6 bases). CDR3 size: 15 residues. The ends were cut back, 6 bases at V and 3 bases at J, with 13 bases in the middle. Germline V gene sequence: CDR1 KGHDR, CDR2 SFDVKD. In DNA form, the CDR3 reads TGTGCCACCAGTCCCGCGGGGGCTGCTAATGAAAAACTGTTTTTT. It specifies CATSPAGAANEKLFF.

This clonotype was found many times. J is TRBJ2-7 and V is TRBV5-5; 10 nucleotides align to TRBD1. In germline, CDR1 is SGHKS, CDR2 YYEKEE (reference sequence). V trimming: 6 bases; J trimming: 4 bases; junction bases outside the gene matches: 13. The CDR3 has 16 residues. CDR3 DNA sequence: TGTGCCAGCACCCGTTTTGGGGGACAGGGGAATTACGAGCAGTACTTC. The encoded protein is CASTRFGGQGNYEQYF.

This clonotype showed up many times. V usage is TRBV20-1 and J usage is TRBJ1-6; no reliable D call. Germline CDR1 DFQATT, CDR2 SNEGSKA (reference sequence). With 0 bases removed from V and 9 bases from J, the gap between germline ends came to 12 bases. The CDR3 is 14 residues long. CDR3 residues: CSARDAPSSSPLHF. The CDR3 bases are TGCAGTGCTAGAGATGCCCCCTCGAGTTCACCCCTCCACTTT.

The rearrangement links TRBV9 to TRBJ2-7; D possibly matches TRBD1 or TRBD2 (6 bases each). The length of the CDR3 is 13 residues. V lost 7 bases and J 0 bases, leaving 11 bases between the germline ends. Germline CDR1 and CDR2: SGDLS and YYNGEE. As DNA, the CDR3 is TGTGCCAGCGGCGGAGGGGGCTCCTACGAGCAGTACTTC. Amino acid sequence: CASGGGGSYEQYF.

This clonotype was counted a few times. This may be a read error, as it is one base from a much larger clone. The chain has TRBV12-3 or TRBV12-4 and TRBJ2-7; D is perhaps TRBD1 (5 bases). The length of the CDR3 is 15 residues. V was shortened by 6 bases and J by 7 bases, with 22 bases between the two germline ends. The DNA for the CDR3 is TGTGCCAGCAGCCAGACACTCGACAGATACAATGAGCAGTACTTC. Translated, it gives CASSQTLDRYNEQYF.

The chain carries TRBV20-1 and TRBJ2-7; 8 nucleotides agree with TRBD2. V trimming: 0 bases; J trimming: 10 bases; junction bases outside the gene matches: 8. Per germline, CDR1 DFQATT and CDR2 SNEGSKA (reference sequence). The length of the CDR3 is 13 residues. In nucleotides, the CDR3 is TGCAGTGCTAGAGATTATTCGGGGGGGCATCAGTACTTC. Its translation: CSARDYSGGHQYF.

The chain's CDR3 is CASSTRQGDNSPLHF. The CDR3 DNA follows: TGTGCCAGCAGCACCCGACAGGGGGACAATTCACCCCTCCACTTT. The chain uses TRBV7-6 and TRBJ1-6; 9 nucleotides agree with TRBD1. Trimming at V came to 5 bases and at J to 7 bases, leaving 6 bases not matched to a gene. The length of the CDR3 is 15 residues. The V gene's germline CDR1 is SGHVS and CDR2 FNYEAQ. The variable domain in full, with the rest retrieved from reference TRBV7-6 and TRBJ1-6, is GAGVSQSPRYKVTKRGQDVALRCDPISGHVSLYWYRQALGQGPEFLTYFNYEAQQDKSGLPNDRFSAERPEGSISTLTIQRTEQRDSAMYRCASSTRQGDNSPLHFGNGTRLTVT.

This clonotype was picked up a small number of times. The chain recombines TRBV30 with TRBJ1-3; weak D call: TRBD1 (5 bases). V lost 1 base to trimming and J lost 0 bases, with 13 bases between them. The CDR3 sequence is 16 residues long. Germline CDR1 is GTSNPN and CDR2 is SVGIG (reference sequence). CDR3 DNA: TGTGCCTGGAGTGGGGGCGGCTGGGGCTCTGGAAACACCATATATTTT. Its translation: CAWSGGGWGSGNTIYF.

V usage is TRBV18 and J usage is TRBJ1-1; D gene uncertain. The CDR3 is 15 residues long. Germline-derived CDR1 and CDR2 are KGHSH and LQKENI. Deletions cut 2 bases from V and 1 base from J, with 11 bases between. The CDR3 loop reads CASSPSHVGNTEAFF. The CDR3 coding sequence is TGTGCCAGCTCACCATCCCACGTTGGGAACACTGAAGCTTTCTTT.